This entry lists 28 T cell receptor beta chains sequenced from one sample in a study of neurological immune-mediated disorders (dated by TCRdb to about 2019). Interpreted using the paper, the time point label stands for: technical triplicate 2. The library was obtained by 5' RACE. Sequenced using an Illumina HiSeq 2500. Using fastp trimming at Q25 and MiXCR clonotype assembly, TCRdb reanalyzed the public sequencing data and kept in-frame beta chains. Each entry merges the rows of one CDR3 protein and shows their most common DNA and genes. Within this sample are under 35,000 distinct CDR3 sequences, with 10% to 15% of them counted one time only. Of the sample, 4% to 5.5% falls within the top ten clones. Sequencing input: CD4+ T cells from blood. The receptors were sampled from a female donor with HTLV-1-associated myelopathy (HAM/TSP).

This clonotype was counted ten times or more. This sequence joins TRBV5-1 and TRBJ1-4, with TRBD1 matching over 10 bases. CDR1 is SGHRS and CDR2 is YFSETQ in the germline V gene. The CDR3 is made up of 18 amino acids. V dropped 4 bases and J dropped 7; count of bases not matched to a gene: 16. In nucleotides, the CDR3 is TGCGCCAGCAGCGGATTACCCGGGACAGGGGATCTTAGTGAAAAACTGTTTTTT. Its protein is CASSGLPGTGDLSEKLFF.

Many counts were recorded for this clonotype. The CDR3 coding sequence is TGTGCCACCAGTGATTTTTCTAGCGGGAGCACAGATACGCAGTATTTT. This translates into CATSDFSSGSTDTQYF. The V gene is TRBV24-1, the J gene TRBJ2-3, with TRBD2 matching over 8 bases. This CDR3 region has 16 residues. Unmatched junction bases numbered 2, after V lost 1 base and J lost 0 bases. From germline, CDR1 is KGHDR and CDR2 SFDVKD.

This clonotype was counted at least ten times. The rearrangement links TRBV5-8 to TRBJ2-1, with TRBD2 matching over 7 bases. Germline lookup yields CDR1 SGHTS and CDR2 YDEGEE. The CDR3 consists of 14 residues. Losses at the gene ends were 0 bases for V and 12 bases for J; bases not matched to a gene: 9. The CDR3 sequence is CASSLEAASGLQFF. The CDR3 nucleotides are TGTGCCAGCAGCTTGGAGGCGGCTAGCGGTCTGCAGTTCTTC.

This clonotype was seen at least ten times. The rearrangement uses TRBV5-5 and TRBJ2-1; 15 bases map to TRBD2. The V gene end was trimmed by 4 bases and the J gene end by 9 bases; junction bases not matched to a gene: 8. Germline CDR1 reads SGHKS; CDR2 reads YYEKEE (reference sequence). This CDR3 comprises 16 residues. As DNA, the CDR3 is TGTGCCAGCAGCCCAAGGACTAGCGGGAGGGCAGGTGAGCAGTTCTTC. Amino acid sequence: CASSPRTSGRAGEQFF.

There are many counts of this clonotype. The DNA of the CDR3 is TGCAGTGCTAAAGACCGGTACGAGCAGTACTTC. As protein: CSAKDRYEQYF. The rearrangement uses TRBV20-1 and TRBJ2-7; no clear D gene. V was shortened by 4 bases and J by 4 bases, with 8 bases between the two germline ends. The V gene's germline CDR1 is DFQATT and CDR2 SNEGSKA (reference sequence). This CDR3 spans 11 amino acids.

The gene calls are TRBV5-1 and TRBJ2-3, with 8 nucleotides matching TRBD2. The V and J ends lost 2 bases and 3 bases, in that order; junction bases with no gene match: 2. The CDR3 runs to 14 residues. Germline CDR1 SGHRS, CDR2 YFSETQ. The CDR3 DNA follows: TGCGCCAGCAGCTTTAGCGGGACGACAGATACGCAGTATTTT. This encodes CASSFSGTTDTQYF.

There are many counts of this clonotype. The rearrangement uses TRBV6-1 and TRBJ2-7, with D tentatively TRBD2 (6 bases). V was clipped by 9 bases and J by 5 bases, with 14 bases between them. The CDR3 has 12 amino acids. The germline CDR1 and CDR2 sequences are MNHNS and SASEGT. CDR3 amino acids: CASREMFHEQYF. Written as DNA, the CDR3 is TGTGCCAGTCGGGAGATGTTCCACGAGCAGTACTTC.

This clonotype was picked up many times. The V call is TRBV3-1, the J call TRBJ2-3, with 9 positions matching TRBD2. The CDR3 is 17 residues long. Germline V CDR1 and CDR2: LGHDT, YNNKEL (reference sequence). With 4 bases clipped from V and 2 bases from J, the junction kept 10 bases outside the gene matches. This CDR3 reads CASSRGQGLADTDTQYF. As DNA, the CDR3 is TGTGCCAGCAGCCGCGGTCAGGGACTAGCCGACACAGATACGCAGTATTTT.

This clonotype appeared many times. This rearrangement joins TRBV20-1 to TRBJ2-1; perhaps TRBD2 as D (6 bases). The germline CDR1 and CDR2 sequences are DFQATT and SNEGSKA (reference sequence). V dropped 0 bases and J dropped 6 bases, with 24 bases sitting between them. This CDR3 is 18 amino acids long. CDR3 residues: CSAREGVGGAIRGNEQFF. CDR3 DNA sequence: TGCAGTGCTAGAGAAGGGGTAGGCGGGGCCATAAGGGGCAATGAGCAGTTCTTC.

Turning to this clonotype: Relative to the germline gene, one junction end is altered; a read error may explain this. The chain recombines TRBV7-2 with TRBJ2-7; TRBD2 aligns across 13 bases. Germline values: CDR1 SGHTA, CDR2 FQGNSA. This CDR3 is 16 amino acids long. The chain's CDR3 is CAISSRTSGGLHEQYF. CDR3 coding DNA: TGTGCCATCAGCTCAAGGACTAGCGGGGGTCTCCACGAGCAGTACTTC.

This clonotype was picked up many times. The chain has TRBV18 and TRBJ1-3; 7 bases are a match to TRBD1. V shed 6 bases, J shed 0 bases, and the junction held 14 bases outside the gene matches. CDR1 and CDR2 from the germline V gene are KGHSH and LQKENI. The CDR3 spans 18 residues. The CDR3 DNA reads TGTGCCAGCTCCCCCAGGGCGGCAGGGACAGACTCTGGAAACACCATATATTTT. Amino acid sequence: CASSPRAAGTDSGNTIYF.

This clonotype was found many times. The V and J genes are TRBV20-1 and TRBJ2-5, with 7 bases lining up with TRBD1. Germline-derived CDR1 and CDR2 are DFQATT and SNEGSKA (reference sequence). The V gene end was trimmed by 6 bases and the J gene end by 2 bases; junction bases not matched to a gene: 6. The CDR3 runs to 13 residues. Here the CDR3 reads CSAEGTDQETQYF. The CDR3 DNA sequence: TGCAGTGCCGAGGGGACAGATCAAGAGACCCAGTACTTC.

This clonotype was picked up one time. The chain employs TRBV29-1 and TRBJ2-5, with D possibly being TRBD1 or TRBD2 (6 bases each). Germline V lookup: CDR1 SQVTM, CDR2 ANQGSEA. V was clipped by 5 bases and J by 1 base, with 11 bases between them. The CDR3 extends over 13 amino acids. The CDR3 DNA sequence: TGCAGCGTTAGGGGGAGGACCCAAGAGACCCAGTACTTC. Translated: CSVRGRTQETQYF. Using reference TRBV29-1 and TRBJ2-5 for the parts outside the CDR3, the full variable domain is SAVISQKPSRDICQRGTSLTIQCQVDSQVTMMFWYRQQPGQSLTLIATANQGSEATYESGFVIDKFPISRPNLTFSTLTVSNMSPEDSSIYLCSVRGRTQETQYFGPGTRLLVL.

The sample holds a few counts of this clonotype. The V gene is TRBV11-2, the J gene TRBJ2-4; 7 positions match TRBD2. Per the germline V gene, CDR1 is SGHAT and CDR2 is FQNNGV. The CDR3 consists of 14 residues. V gave up 5 bases and J gave up 7 bases; unmatched junction bases: 8. CDR3 amino acids: CASSALGGSNIQYF. The CDR3 region has the DNA TGTGCCAGCAGCGCTTTGGGAGGGTCGAACATTCAGTACTTC.

J is TRBJ2-3 and V is TRBV3-1; D ambiguous. The CDR3 covers 14 residues. Trimming took 0 bases from V and 4 from J, leaving 8 bases between them. Germline V gene lookup returns CDR1 LGHDT and CDR2 YNNKEL (reference sequence). The CDR3 sequence: CASSQEFCPDTQYF. CDR3 bases: TGTGCCAGCAGCCAAGAATTCTGTCCAGATACGCAGTATTTT.

The sample holds many counts of this clonotype. This rearrangement joins TRBV20-1 to TRBJ2-3; 11 bases fit TRBD2. This CDR3 has 14 residues. The germline V gene encodes CDR1 DFQATT and CDR2 SNEGSKA (reference sequence). J lost 4 bases, V lost 5 bases, and 5 bases had no gene match. CDR3 nucleotide sequence: TGCAGTGCTTTCCTAGCGGGGGGCGCAGATACGCAGTATTTT. Encoded protein: CSAFLAGGADTQYF.

This clonotype showed up many times. This rearrangement joins TRBV4-1 to TRBJ1-1; 7 bases align to TRBD1. The CDR3 contains 15 residues. Germline V gene lookup returns CDR1 MGHRA and CDR2 YSYEKL. Trimming at V came to 2 bases and at J to 3 bases, leaving 6 bases not matched to a gene. This CDR3 reads CASSQKGQGDTEAFF. In DNA form, the CDR3 reads TGCGCCAGCAGCCAAAAGGGCCAGGGGGACACTGAAGCTTTCTTT.

The chain combines TRBV6-6 with TRBJ2-2; 8 bases align to TRBD2. V lost 0 bases, J lost 2 bases, and 5 bases stayed unmatched. The CDR3 contains 17 residues. CDR1 and CDR2 (germline): MNHNY, SVGAGI (reference sequence). The CDR3 loop is CASSYSGIAGNTGELFF. CDR3 sequence (DNA): TGTGCCAGCAGTTACTCCGGAATAGCGGGAAACACCGGGGAGCTGTTTTTT.

As concerns this clonotype: No DNA is shown, since the ends of the CDR3 on it are uncertain; the CDR3 is the one TCRdb lists. The rearrangement joins TRBV5-1 to TRBJ2-1; TRBD1, as called in the table, went unchecked against the DNA. From germline, CDR1 is SGHRS and CDR2 YFSETQ. The CDR3 is made up of 22 amino acids, end residues included. CDR3 region: CASSSGSGANVLTFGAGNEQFF.

This clonotype came up many times. The chain links TRBV5-5 to TRBJ2-1, with a weak D call TRBD1 (6 bases). Between the trimmed V and J ends, which lost 6 bases and 1 base, there was a span of 14 bases. CDR1 and CDR2 from the germline V gene are SGHKS and YYEKEE (reference sequence). CDR3 size: 15 residues. In DNA, the CDR3 is TGTGCCAGCACCTATATGACAGGATCCTACAATGAGCAGTTCTTC. Its protein is CASTYMTGSYNEQFF.

In its sample, this clonotype was seen many times. The J gene is TRBJ2-1, the V gene TRBV7-3; D is possibly TRBD2 (6 bases). Deletions cut 10 bases from V and 0 bases from J, with 22 bases between. Germline V CDR1 and CDR2: SGHTA, FQGTGA. This CDR3 is built from 17 residues. Here the CDR3 DNA reads TGTGCCACCTCACCCGAGGAGGCGGGACCCTCCTACAATGAGCAGTTCTTC. Amino acid sequence: CATSPEEAGPSYNEQFF. The full variable domain, completed using reference TRBV7-3 and TRBJ2-1, is GAGVSQTPSNKVTEKGKYVELRCDPISGHTALYWYRQSLGQGPEFLIYFQGTGAADDSGLPNDRFFAVRPEGSVSTLKIQRTERGDSAVYLCATSPEEAGPSYNEQFFGPGTRLTVL.

In its sample, this clonotype was seen many times. The chain is built from TRBV10-3 and TRBJ2-5, with unresolved D. The CDR3 is 14 residues long. Trimming removed 2 bases from V and 5 bases from J, with 12 bases in between. Germline V gene sequence: CDR1 ENHRY, CDR2 SYGVKD. The CDR3 DNA sequence: TGTGCCATCAGTGAGATTTCAGGCGGCGAGACCCAGTACTTC. Its protein is CAISEISGGETQYF.

This clonotype was found many times. J is TRBJ2-7 and V is TRBV20-1; 8 nucleotides align to TRBD1. The ends lost 4 bases at V and 3 bases at J; junction bases unmatched: 8. Looked up from germline, CDR1 is DFQATT and CDR2 is SNEGSKA (reference sequence). CDR3 length equals 14 residues. CDR3 residues: CSAKDREKVYEQYF. The CDR3 DNA sequence: TGCAGTGCTAAGGACAGGGAGAAGGTCTACGAGCAGTACTTC.

This clonotype came up many times. The rearrangement joins TRBV20-1 to TRBJ2-1; TRBD2 aligns across 9 bases. Germline V gives CDR1 DFQATT, CDR2 SNEGSKA (reference sequence). V trimming: 5 bases; J trimming: 8 bases; junction bases outside the gene matches: 7. CDR3 length equals 13 residues. Here the CDR3 reads CSADSGGSYEQFF. The CDR3 DNA reads as TGCAGTGCTGACAGCGGGGGGAGCTATGAGCAGTTCTTC.

Ten or more counts support this clonotype. The genes are TRBV5-1 and TRBJ2-1; the D is unclear. With 4 bases removed from V and 10 bases from J, the gap between germline ends came to 12 bases. The CDR3 is made up of 12 amino acids. Germline V lookup: CDR1 SGHRS, CDR2 YFSETQ. CDR3 sequence reads: CASSPRFAEQFF. The CDR3 DNA reads TGCGCCAGCAGCCCTCGTTTTGCGGAGCAGTTCTTC.

This clonotype was counted at least ten times. This sequence joins TRBV12-3 or TRBV12-4 and TRBJ2-5, with D uncertain. V was trimmed by 5 bases and J by 2 bases, leaving 12 bases between them. This CDR3 comprises 14 residues. CDR3 residues: CASSPYTEQETQYF. CDR3 in DNA: TGTGCCAGCAGTCCTTATACAGAGCAAGAGACCCAGTACTTC.

This clonotype showed up many times. The chain uses TRBV10-3 and TRBJ2-3; 10 nucleotides agree with TRBD1. Germline CDR1 is ENHRY and CDR2 is SYGVKD. V dropped 10 bases and J dropped 1; count of bases not matched to a gene: 8. The CDR3 sequence is 15 residues long. CDR3 in amino acids: CATRDRGSRTDTQYF. The CDR3 nucleotides read TGTGCCACCCGGGACAGGGGAAGTCGCACAGATACGCAGTATTTT.

This clonotype is judged medium-sized. The V call is TRBV5-1, the J call TRBJ2-2; D gene uncertain. The CDR3 length is 14 residues. V was clipped by 0 bases and J by 2 bases, with 5 bases between them. Germline V gives CDR1 SGHRS, CDR2 YFSETQ. This CDR3 reads CASSLAGNTGELFF. As DNA, the CDR3 is TGCGCCAGCAGCTTGGCCGGTAACACCGGGGAGCTGTTTTTT.